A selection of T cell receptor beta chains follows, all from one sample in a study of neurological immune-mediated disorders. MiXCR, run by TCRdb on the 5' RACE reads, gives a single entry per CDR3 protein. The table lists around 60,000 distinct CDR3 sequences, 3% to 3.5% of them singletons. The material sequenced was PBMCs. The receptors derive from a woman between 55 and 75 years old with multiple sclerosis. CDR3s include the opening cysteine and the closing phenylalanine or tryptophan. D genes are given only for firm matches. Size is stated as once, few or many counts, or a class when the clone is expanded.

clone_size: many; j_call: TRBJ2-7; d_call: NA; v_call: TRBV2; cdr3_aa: CASGKDRPAGQYF; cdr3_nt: TGTGCCAGCGGAAAGGACAGGCCAGCGGGGCAGTACTTC
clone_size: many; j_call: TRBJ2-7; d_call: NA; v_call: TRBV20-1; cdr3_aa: CSANGRDSPREQYF; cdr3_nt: TGCAGTGCCAACGGGAGGGACAGCCCCCGCGAGCAGTACTTC
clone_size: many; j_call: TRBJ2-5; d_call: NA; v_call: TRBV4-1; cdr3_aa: CASSQAGETQYF; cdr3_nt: TGCGCCAGCAGCCAAGCTGGGGAGACCCAGTACTTC
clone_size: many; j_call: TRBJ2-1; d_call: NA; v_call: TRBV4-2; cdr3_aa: CASSQDLPDEQFF; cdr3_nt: TGTGCCAGCAGCCAAGATCTCCCAGATGAGCAGTTCTTC
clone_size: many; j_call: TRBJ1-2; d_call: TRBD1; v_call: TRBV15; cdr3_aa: CATSRARDSNYGYTF; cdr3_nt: TGTGCCACCAGCAGAGCGAGGGACAGTAACTATGGCTACACCTTC
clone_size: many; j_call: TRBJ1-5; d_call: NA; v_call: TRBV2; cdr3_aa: CASSEGGDSNQPQHF; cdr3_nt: TGTGCCAGCAGCGAAGGGGGAGATAGCAATCAGCCCCAGCATTTT
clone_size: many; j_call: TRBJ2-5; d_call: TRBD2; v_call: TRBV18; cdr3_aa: CASSPLLATNQETQYF; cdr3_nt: TGTGCCAGCTCACCTTTACTAGCGACCAATCAAGAGACCCAGTACTTC
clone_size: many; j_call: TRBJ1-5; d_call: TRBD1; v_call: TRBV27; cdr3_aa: CASSTNYRGNQPQHF; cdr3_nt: TGTGCCAGCAGTACCAATTACAGGGGTAATCAGCCCCAGCATTTT
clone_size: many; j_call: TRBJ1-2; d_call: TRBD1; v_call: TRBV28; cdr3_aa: CASSTGQGRDYGYTF; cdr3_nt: TGTGCCAGCAGTACCGGACAGGGGAGGGACTATGGCTACACCTTC
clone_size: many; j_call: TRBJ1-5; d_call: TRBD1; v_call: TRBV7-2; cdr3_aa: CASSWTGRGQPQHF; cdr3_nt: TGTGCCAGCAGTTGGACAGGGCGAGGGCAGCCCCAGCATTTT
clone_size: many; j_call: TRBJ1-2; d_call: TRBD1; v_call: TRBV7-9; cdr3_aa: CASSPTGLAYGYTF; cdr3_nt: TGTGCCAGCAGCCCGACAGGGTTGGCCTATGGCTACACCTTC
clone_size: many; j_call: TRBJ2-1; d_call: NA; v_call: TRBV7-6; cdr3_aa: CASSLVFTGEDEQFF; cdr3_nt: TGTGCCAGCAGCTTAGTGTTCACAGGGGAGGATGAGCAGTTCTTC
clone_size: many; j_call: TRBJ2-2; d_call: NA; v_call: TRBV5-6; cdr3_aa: CASSFRFPAGLNTGELFF; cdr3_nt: TGTGCCAGCAGCTTTCGGTTCCCCGCAGGGCTAAACACCGGGGAGCTGTTTTTT
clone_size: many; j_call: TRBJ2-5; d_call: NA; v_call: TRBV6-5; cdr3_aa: CASSPTTPREIQYF; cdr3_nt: TGTGCCAGCAGTCCCACAACACCCCGGGAGATCCAGTACTTC
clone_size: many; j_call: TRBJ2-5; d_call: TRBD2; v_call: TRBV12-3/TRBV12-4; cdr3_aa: CASSFGGLAGIETQYF; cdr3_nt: TGTGCCAGCAGTTTCGGGGGACTAGCGGGGATAGAGACCCAGTACTTC
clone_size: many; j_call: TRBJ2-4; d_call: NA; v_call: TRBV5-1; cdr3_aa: CASSLNGENIQYF; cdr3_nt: TGCGCCAGCAGCTTAAACGGGGAAAACATTCAGTACTTC
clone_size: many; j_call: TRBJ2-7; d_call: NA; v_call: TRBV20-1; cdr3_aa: CRPGLNRADEQYF; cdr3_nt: TGCAGACCTGGATTGAACCGCGCCGACGAGCAGTACTTC
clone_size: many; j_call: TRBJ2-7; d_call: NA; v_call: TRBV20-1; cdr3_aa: CSAVLPGPGIEQYF; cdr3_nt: TGCAGTGCTGTCCTCCCGGGACCCGGTATCGAGCAGTACTTC
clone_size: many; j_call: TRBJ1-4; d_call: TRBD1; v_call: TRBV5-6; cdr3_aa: CASSIGDRGYEKLFF; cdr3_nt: TGTGCCAGCAGCATCGGGGACAGGGGTTACGAAAAACTGTTTTTT
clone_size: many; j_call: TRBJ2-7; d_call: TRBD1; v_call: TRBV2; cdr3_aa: CASSSGTGVYEQYF; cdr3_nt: TGTGCCAGCAGTTCCGGGACAGGGGTCTACGAGCAGTACTTC
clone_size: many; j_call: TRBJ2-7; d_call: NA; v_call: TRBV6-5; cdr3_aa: CASSYNRVEQYF; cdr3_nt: TGTGCCAGCAGTTACAACAGAGTCGAGCAGTACTTC
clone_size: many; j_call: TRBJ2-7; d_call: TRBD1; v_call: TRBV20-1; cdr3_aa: CSARDPRDRGSEQYF; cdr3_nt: TGCAGTGCTAGAGATCCCCGGGACAGGGGATCCGAGCAGTACTTC